Each of the 24 T cell receptor beta chains below was sequenced from the same sample in a study of regulatory T cells in long-lasting Graves disease. Time point described: newly diagnosed GD, antithyroid drugs for less than 3 months. Isolated PBMC RNA provided the starting material for the TCR library. The TCR beta library used iRepertoire HTBI primers with Arm-PCR amplification of CDR3. TCRdb processed the multiplex PCR reads anew with MiXCR; each CDR3 protein has one entry. Counted here are hundreds of thousands of distinct CDR3 sequences, about 14% occurring once; the ten biggest clones make up about 9.1%. This sample also belongs to another study, concerning T cells in Graves' hyperthyroidism and ophthalmopathy.

The specimen comprised peripheral blood mononuclear cells (PBMCs), sampled at new diagnosis, from a patient treated with antithyroid drugs. The receptors shown here come from a young man with Graves disease.

This clonotype appeared many times. J is TRBJ2-5 and V is TRBV7-2; D uncertain. The ends were cut back, 6 bases at V and 4 bases at J, with 12 bases in the middle. Germline CDR1 and CDR2: SGHTA and FQGNSA. CDR3 length equals 13 residues. The CDR3 loop is CASRLPSPETQYF. Written as DNA, the CDR3 is TGTGCCAGCAGACTTCCCTCTCCAGAGACCCAGTACTTC. The whole variable domain, remainder taken from reference TRBV7-2 and TRBJ2-5, is GAGVSQSPSNKVTEKGKDVELRCDPISGHTALYWYRQSLGQGLEFLIYFQGNSAPDKSGLPSDRFSAERTGGSVSTLTIQRTQQEDSAVYLCASRLPSPETQYFGPGTRLLVL.

This clonotype was seen many times. The chain joins TRBV5-8 to TRBJ2-3; the D gene is possibly TRBD2 (6 bases). The V end was cut by 2 bases, the J end by 4 bases, with 14 bases between. Germline V gene data show CDR1 as SGHTS and CDR2 as YDEGEE. This CDR3 contains 15 residues. CDR3 DNA: TGTGCCAGCAGCTTCAAGGGCAGGGAGGCAGATACGCAGTATTTT. Translated: CASSFKGREADTQYF.

This clonotype was seen many times. The chain carries TRBV2 and TRBJ2-5; a possible D gene is TRBD2 (6 bases). Germline V CDR1 and CDR2: SNHLY, FYNNEI. Trimming removed 7 bases at V and 8 bases at J, with 14 bases between. This CDR3 comprises 12 residues. This CDR3 is CASKRDSSTQYF. In DNA form, the CDR3 reads TGTGCCAGCAAAAGGGACTCTTCTACCCAGTACTTC.

This clonotype was seen ten or more times. The chain joins TRBV7-6 to TRBJ2-1; possibly TRBD2 for D (6 bases). The CDR3 loop spans 15 amino acids. Germline V gene lookup returns CDR1 SGHVS and CDR2 FNYEAQ. Trimming left V 5 bases short and J 1 base short, with 12 bases between. The CDR3 is CASSGGRGSYNEQFF. In nucleotides, the CDR3 is TGTGCCAGCAGCGGGGGTCGGGGGTCCTACAATGAGCAGTTCTTC.

This clonotype was observed a handful of times. This may be a read error, as it is one base from a much larger clone. The gene calls are TRBV11-2 and TRBJ1-6; D perhaps matches TRBD1 (5 bases). The CDR3 totals 15 residues. Germline V lookup: CDR1 SGHAT, CDR2 FQNNGV. The CDR3 region is CASTKTGVADSPLYF. CDR3 in DNA: TGTGCCAGCACCAAGACGGGGGTAGCAGACTCACCCCTCTACTTT.

The sample holds a few counts of this clonotype. The rearrangement uses TRBV3-1 and TRBJ2-1, with a tentative D call TRBD2 (5 bases). CDR3 length: 16 amino acids. Germline values: CDR1 LGHDT, CDR2 YNNKEL (reference sequence). V lost 3 bases to trimming and J lost 0 bases, with 12 bases between them. The CDR3 DNA reads as TGTGCCAGCAGCCATTTCCTAGCAGTCTCCTACAATGAGCAGTTCTTC. Protein product: CASSHFLAVSYNEQFF.

This clonotype has a count of ten or more. V and J are TRBV2 and TRBJ2-1; unclear D gene. CDR1 and CDR2 from the germline V gene are SNHLY and FYNNEI. Trimming stripped 6 bases from V and 8 bases from J, with 11 bases between. This CDR3 has 12 residues. The CDR3 reads CASRAEAYEQFF. The CDR3 DNA reads as TGTGCCAGCAGAGCAGAAGCGTATGAGCAGTTCTTC.

This clonotype was found many times. The V call is TRBV7-8, the J call TRBJ1-2, with 10 bases lining up with TRBD1. Germline CDR1 SGHVS, CDR2 FQNEAQ. V was pared by 7 bases and J by 2 bases, with 13 bases of the junction left unmatched. The CDR3 consists of 17 residues. CDR3: CASNLGDRGLSNYGYTF. As DNA, the CDR3 is TGTGCCAGCAACTTGGGGGACAGGGGCCTTTCCAACTATGGCTACACCTTC.

This clonotype appeared a few times. The V and J genes are TRBV13 and TRBJ1-4; D is undetermined. This CDR3 is built from 15 residues. With 2 bases removed from V and 0 bases from J, the gap between germline ends came to 7 bases. Germline CDR1 PRHDT, CDR2 FYEKMQ (reference sequence). The CDR3 bases are TGTGCCAGCAGCTTAAACGTCGCAACTAATGAAAAACTGTTTTTT. Protein: CASSLNVATNEKLFF.

This clonotype was seen more than once but under ten times. The J gene is TRBJ2-2, the V gene TRBV6-4, with 7 bases identical to TRBD2. Germline trimming cut 5 bases from V and 5 bases from J; bases unmatched to any gene: 5. The germline V gene encodes CDR1 MRHNA and CDR2 SNTAGT. The CDR3 has 14 amino acids. The CDR3 nucleotides are TGTGCCAGCAGTCCCCCCGGGGGGACCGGGGAGCTGTTTTTT. Translating it yields CASSPPGGTGELFF.

This chain connects TRBV6-5 to TRBJ1-6; D gene ambiguous. CDR3 length: 15 residues. The V and J ends lost 0 bases and 9 bases respectively, with 12 bases between them. From germline, CDR1 is MNHEY and CDR2 SVGAGI. The CDR3 DNA reads TGTGCCAGCAGTTACTCGAGCGGGAATGCTTCACCCCTCCACTTT. It specifies CASSYSSGNASPLHF.

The chain is built from TRBV15 and TRBJ2-1; 9 bases fit TRBD2. The germline V gene has CDR1 LNHNV and CDR2 YYDKDF (reference sequence). Losses at the gene ends were 2 bases for V and 0 bases for J; bases not matched to a gene: 8. CDR3 length equals 18 residues. CDR3 nucleotide sequence: TGTGCCACCAGCAGATATGGAAATAGCGGGAGCTCCTACAATGAGCAGTTCTTC. It codes for CATSRYGNSGSSYNEQFF.

For the CDR3, the DNA is TGCAGCCTGGAGGGACAAAACCAAGAGACCCAGTACTTC. It is translated as CSLEGQNQETQYF. The genes are TRBV29-1 and TRBJ2-5, with D perhaps TRBD1 or TRBD2 (6 bases each). The CDR3 length is 13 residues. CDR1 SQVTM and CDR2 ANQGSEA come from the germline V gene. The germline V and J ends were trimmed by 8 bases and 0 bases, with 13 bases remaining between them.

Note on this clonotype: A much larger clone is a single base away; this may be a read error. The CDR3: CASNLDEEYGYTF. In DNA, the CDR3 is TGCGCCAGCAACTTGGATGAAGAATATGGCTACACCTTC. V and J are TRBV5-1 and TRBJ1-2; D uncertain. Germline values: CDR1 SGHRS, CDR2 YFSETQ. CDR3 length: 13 residues.

This rearrangement joins TRBV24-1 to TRBJ2-7, with 10 bases fitting TRBD2. The trim removed 0 bases at V and 6 bases at J, leaving 4 bases unmatched. This CDR3 spans 15 amino acids. CDR1 KGHDR and CDR2 SFDVKD come from the germline V gene. The CDR3 reads CATSDLASGRAEQYF. The CDR3 nucleotides read TGTGCCACCAGTGATTTGGCCAGCGGGAGGGCCGAGCAGTACTTC.

In this sample, this clonotype turned up a few times. This chain joins TRBV20-1 and TRBJ2-7, with unresolved D. The CDR3 loop spans 13 amino acids. Trimming stripped 1 base from V and 3 bases from J, with 10 bases between. The germline CDR1 and CDR2 sequences are DFQATT and SNEGSKA (reference sequence). Here the CDR3 DNA reads TGCAGTGCTAGAGGACCTCGGAACTACGAGCAGTACTTC. Amino acids: CSARGPRNYEQYF.

In its sample, this clonotype was seen a few times. V is TRBV28 and J is TRBJ2-3; D is uncertain. Germline-derived CDR1 and CDR2 are MDHEN and SYDVKM. Trimming removed 3 bases from V and 6 bases from J, with 16 bases in between. The CDR3 is made up of 15 amino acids. CDR3 coding DNA: TGTGCCAGCAGTTTGCTGGCGGACCTTCGGGATACGCAGTATTTT. It codes for CASSLLADLRDTQYF.

The chain couples TRBV2 to TRBJ2-1; unclear D gene. Trimming took 7 bases from V and 9 from J, leaving 10 bases between them. The V gene's germline CDR1 is SNHLY and CDR2 FYNNEI. The CDR3 is made up of 11 amino acids. In nucleotides, the CDR3 is TGTGCCAGCAATACGTGGGGTGAGCAGTTCTTC. This sequence encodes CASNTWGEQFF.

This clonotype was detected ten times or more. The chain is built from TRBV28 and TRBJ2-1, with 11 bases fitting TRBD2. Germline-derived CDR1 and CDR2 are MDHEN and SYDVKM. This CDR3 is built from 14 residues. The J segment lost 8 bases and the V segment lost 5 bases, leaving 5 bases of the junction unmatched. The CDR3 protein is CASSLAGGFDEQFF. The CDR3 nucleotides are TGTGCCAGCAGTCTAGCGGGAGGATTTGATGAGCAGTTCTTC.

Turning to this clonotype: The CDR3 ends on some other residue instead of the conserved phenylalanine or tryptophan, so this is likely a read error. The limits of the CDR3 on the DNA are not certain, so only TCRdb's listed CDR3 is given. The CDR3 protein is CSAHQSGYEQYFGP. The chain uses TRBV20-1 and TRBJ2-4; TRBD2 is taken as the D call from the table, unchecked against the DNA. The germline gives CDR1 DFQATT, CDR2 SNEGSKA (reference sequence). Both ends counted, the CDR3 spans 14 residues.

This clonotype was counted ten times or more. The gene calls are TRBV12-3 or TRBV12-4 and TRBJ2-1; 11 nucleotides line up with TRBD2. V shed 0 bases, J shed 4 bases, and the junction held 11 bases outside the gene matches. CDR3 length equals 19 residues. The CDR3 DNA reads as TGTGCCAGCAGTTTAGCGATAGATTTGACTAGCGGGAAATACAATGAGCAGTTCTTC. This gives the protein CASSLAIDLTSGKYNEQFF.

There are many counts of this clonotype. The chain has TRBV7-3 and TRBJ2-2; 10 nucleotides line up with TRBD2. Looked up from germline, CDR1 is SGHTA and CDR2 is FQGTGA. The V and J ends lost 6 bases and 0 bases, in that order; junction bases with no gene match: 4. The CDR3 has 16 residues. The CDR3: CASSSLAGANTGELFF. CDR3 in DNA: TGTGCCAGCAGTTCCCTAGCGGGAGCGAACACCGGGGAGCTGTTTTTT. Drawing the rest from reference TRBV7-3 and TRBJ2-2, the complete variable domain is GAGVSQTPSNKVTEKGKYVELRCDPISGHTALYWYRQSLGQGPEFLIYFQGTGAADDSGLPNDRFFAVRPEGSVSTLKIQRTERGDSAVYLCASSSLAGANTGELFFGEGSRLTVL.

This clonotype was counted many times. This chain links TRBV2 with TRBJ2-7; 9 bases line up with TRBD2. Germline loops: CDR1 SNHLY, CDR2 FYNNEI. There are 15 residues in the CDR3. The junction had 15 bases not matched to a gene; V was cut back by 8 bases and J by 7 bases. In DNA, the CDR3 is TGTGCCAGCGGGAAGCTAGCGGGACCCCCGGGGGAGCAGTACTTC. It encodes CASGKLAGPPGEQYF.

The table lists this clonotype with a few counts. A read error may explain this, as a much larger clone is one base away. The rearrangement uses TRBV28 and TRBJ1-5; tentative D call: TRBD1 (5 bases). Germline CDR1 and CDR2: MDHEN and SYDVKM. Trimming took off 4 bases at V and 4 bases at J, with 8 bases between the two ends. The CDR3 consists of 13 residues. CDR3 amino acids: CASSSAGNQPQHF. The CDR3 DNA sequence: TGTGCCAGCAGTTCGGCAGGGAATCAGCCCCAGCATTTT.